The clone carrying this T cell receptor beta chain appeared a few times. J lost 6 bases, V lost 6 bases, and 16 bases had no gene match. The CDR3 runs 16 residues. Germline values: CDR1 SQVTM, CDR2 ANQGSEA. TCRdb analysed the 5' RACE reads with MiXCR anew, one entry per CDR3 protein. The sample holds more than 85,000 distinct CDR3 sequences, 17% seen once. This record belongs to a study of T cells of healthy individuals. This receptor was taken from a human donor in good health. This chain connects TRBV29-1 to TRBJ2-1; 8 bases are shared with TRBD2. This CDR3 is CSVNEIWRGVSNEQFF. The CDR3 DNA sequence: TGCAGCGTGAACGAAATTTGGCGGGGGGTTTCCAATGAGCAGTTCTTC.